Shown below are 22 T cell receptor beta chains from a single sample sequenced in a study of Ad26.COV2.S vaccination and SARS-CoV-2 variants. The treatment denotes: approximately 18 received Ad26.COV2.S at low or high dose, single or two shots; 5 received placebo; per-sample allocation not given. On day 63 after the first injection, vaccine and placebo recipients gave samples. Clones were read by immunoSEQ multiplex PCR, and TCRdb kept only the in-frame ones, dropping some. The sample shows about 420,000 clones, more than 75% of them seen only once. The sample in question was peripheral blood, obtained in a trial of Ad26.COV2.S vaccine versus placebo. The receptors derive from a person aged 18-60 years who received the Ad26.COV2.S COVID-19 vaccine or a placebo.

The chain links TRBV6-2 or TRBV6-3 to TRBJ1-5, with D possibly matching TRBD1 (6 bases). The V gene's germline CDR1 is MNHEY and CDR2 SVGEGT. This CDR3 is 15 amino acids long. V lost 0 bases and J lost 6, with 12 bases in between. Here the CDR3 reads CASSYSIQGAQPQHF. In nucleotides, the CDR3 is TGTGCCAGCAGTTACTCGATACAGGGTGCTCAGCCCCAGCATTTT.

The rearrangement uses TRBV3-1 (or the pseudogene TRBV3-2) and TRBJ1-1; 8 positions agree with TRBD1. Trimming cost V 4 bases and J 0 bases; bases outside gene matches: 7. Looked up from germline, CDR1 is LGHDT and CDR2 is YNNKEL (reference sequence). This CDR3 is built from 16 residues. The CDR3 reads CASSPTRTGMNTEAFF. DNA for the CDR3: TGTGCCAGCAGCCCAACCAGGACAGGGATGAACACTGAAGCTTTCTTT.

V is TRBV5-4 and J is TRBJ2-5, with 11 positions matching TRBD2. Germline loops: CDR1 SGHNT, CDR2 YYREEE (reference sequence). The CDR3 loop spans 16 amino acids. With V trimmed by 4 bases and J by 4 bases, 9 bases remained unmatched. The CDR3 region is CASSVSGGGGGETQYF. CDR3 in DNA: TGTGCCAGCAGCGTTAGCGGGGGGGGTGGAGGAGAGACCCAGTACTTC.

This chain links TRBV4-1 with TRBJ1-2; TRBD1 matches 10 bases. The germline gives CDR1 MGHRA, CDR2 YSYEKL. There are 16 residues in the CDR3. The ends lost 4 bases at V and 4 bases at J; junction bases unmatched: 9. CDR3 sequence (DNA): TGCGCCAGCAGCCCACCGGGACAGGGGATTATCTATGGCTACACCTTC. It codes for CASSPPGQGIIYGYTF.

This clone was seen more than once but under ten times. This chain joins TRBV4-2 and TRBJ2-3, with D possibly matching TRBD2 (6 bases). CDR3 length: 18 amino acids. V shed 1 base and J shed 0 bases, with 17 bases lying between them. Germline V lookup: CDR1 LGHNA, CDR2 YNFKEQ. CDR3 sequence reads: CASSQGAPRLESTDTQYF. DNA for the CDR3: TGTGCCAGCAGCCAAGGGGCTCCGAGACTAGAAAGCACAGATACGCAGTATTTT.

This sequence joins TRBV19 and TRBJ2-1, with 7 positions matching TRBD1. V lost 3 bases and J lost 9; bases outside the gene matches: 5. Germline lookup yields CDR1 LNHDA and CDR2 SQIVND (reference sequence). CDR3 length: 13 amino acids. The CDR3 reads CASSILGGGEQFF. CDR3 sequence (DNA): TGTGCCAGTAGTATCTTAGGGGGCGGTGAGCAGTTCTTC.

The rearrangement links TRBV15 to TRBJ1-4, with a tentative D call TRBD1 (5 bases). The length of the CDR3 is 14 residues. The V gene's germline CDR1 is LNHNV and CDR2 YYDKDF (reference sequence). Trimming took 4 bases from V and 7 from J, leaving 13 bases between them. In nucleotides, the CDR3 is TGTGCCACCAGCACCCCTTTGGGGGGTGAAAAACTGTTTTTT. Residues: CATSTPLGGEKLFF.

The CDR3 DNA follows: TGTGCCAGCAAAATACAGGGGACCCTAAACTATGGCTACACCTTC. This gives the protein CASKIQGTLNYGYTF. This chain uses TRBV6-6 with TRBJ1-2; 7 bases are a match to TRBD1. V lost 7 bases to trimming and J lost 2 bases; unmatched junction nucleotides: 10. The CDR3 spans 15 residues. CDR1 is MNHNY and CDR2 is SVGAGI in the germline V gene (reference sequence).

The genes are TRBV19 and TRBJ2-3, with TRBD1 matching over 9 bases. After removal of 3 bases from V and 2 bases from J, the junction contained 9 bases not matched to a gene. Germline V gives CDR1 LNHDA, CDR2 SQIVND (reference sequence). The CDR3 is made up of 17 amino acids. CDR3 sequence: CASSISGTGRSTDTQYF. The CDR3 region has the DNA TGTGCCAGTAGTATTTCCGGGACAGGGAGGTCCACAGATACGCAGTATTTT.

This chain uses TRBV5-1 with TRBJ2-1; weak D call: TRBD2 (7 bases). CDR1 is SGHRS, CDR2 YFSETQ, per germline. The V and J ends lost 2 bases and 8 bases respectively, with 14 bases between them. CDR3 size: 14 residues. The CDR3 reads CASSFTAGAYEQFF. In nucleotides, the CDR3 is TGCGCCAGCAGCTTTACGGCGGGGGCGTATGAGCAGTTCTTC. The complete variable domain, with remaining parts taken from reference TRBV5-1 and TRBJ2-1, reads KAGVTQTPRYLIKTRGQQVTLSCSPISGHRSVSWYQQTPGQGLQFLFEYFSETQRNKGNFPGRFSGRQFSNSRSEMNVSTLELGDSALYLCASSFTAGAYEQFFGPGTRLTVL.

The chain carries TRBV9 and TRBJ2-5, with 11 bases identical to TRBD2. Unmatched junction bases numbered 4, after V lost 4 bases and J lost 2 bases. The CDR3 is made up of 15 amino acids. Per the germline V gene, CDR1 is SGDLS and CDR2 is YYNGEE. The CDR3 region is CASSPRLAGQETQYF. The CDR3 DNA reads as TGTGCCAGCAGCCCACGACTAGCGGGACAAGAGACCCAGTACTTC.

Note on this clone: Within the sample, other DNA sequences also encode this same CDR3. The chain carries TRBV7-2 and TRBJ2-1, with 9 bases matching TRBD1. Germline values: CDR1 SGHTA, CDR2 FQGNSA. This CDR3 spans 15 amino acids. Unmatched junction bases numbered 5, after V lost 3 bases and J lost 5 bases. The CDR3 spells CASSFGTGRNNEQFF. Written as DNA, the CDR3 is TGTGCCAGCAGCTTCGGGACAGGGCGAAACAATGAGCAGTTCTTC.

The sample holds one count of this clone. The chain recombines TRBV6-5 with TRBJ2-7; D may be TRBD2 (6 bases). The V gene lost 2 bases and the J gene lost 2 bases, with 10 bases spanning the gap. CDR3 length: 14 amino acids. CDR1 and CDR2 (germline): MNHEY, SVGAGI. DNA of the CDR3: TGTGCCAGCAGTTACGCCCGGGGGACCTACGAGCAGTACTTC. This translates into CASSYARGTYEQYF.

The rearrangement joins TRBV12-3 or TRBV12-4 to TRBJ1-2; no reliable D call. This CDR3 has 13 residues. V was cut by 6 bases and J by 4 bases, with 12 bases left in between. CDR3 coding DNA: TGTGCCAGCAGCCAAGGACGGGGCTATGGCTACACCTTC. It specifies CASSQGRGYGYTF.

The V and J genes are TRBV6-5 and TRBJ2-5, with 10 positions matching TRBD2. The CDR3 length is 15 residues. Germline V gene sequence: CDR1 MNHEY, CDR2 SVGAGI. V shed 6 bases, J shed 1 base, and the junction held 5 bases outside the gene matches. The DNA for the CDR3 is TGTGCCAGCAGACTAAGCGGGGGGGCCCAAGAGACCCAGTACTTC. This sequence encodes CASRLSGGAQETQYF.

The table lists this clone with a few counts. The V gene is TRBV6-5, the J gene TRBJ1-2; a possible D gene is TRBD1 (5 bases). Germline V CDR1 and CDR2: MNHEY, SVGAGI. CDR3 length equals 14 residues. Trimming removed 2 bases from V and 4 bases from J, with 11 bases in between. CDR3 sequence (DNA): TGTGCCAGCAGTTACGCCCGCGACAGCTATGGCTACACCTTC. Translation: CASSYARDSYGYTF.

As concerns this clone: This CDR3 is also generated by other DNA sequences in the sample. The V call is TRBV5-1, the J call TRBJ1-6, with 7 nucleotides matching TRBD1. Trimming cost V 0 bases and J 7 bases; bases outside gene matches: 1. Germline loops: CDR1 SGHRS, CDR2 YFSETQ. The CDR3 consists of 14 residues. This CDR3 reads CASSLGQGNSPLHF. The DNA for the CDR3 is TGCGCCAGCAGCTTGGGACAGGGAAATTCACCCCTCCACTTT.

In nucleotides, the CDR3 is TGTGCCTGGACGGGCGCGAGGACAGATACGCAGTATTTT. Its translation is CAWTGARTDTQYF. V is TRBV30 and J is TRBJ2-3; no clear D gene. CDR1 is GTSNPN, CDR2 SVGIG, per germline (reference sequence). Trimming shortened V by 4 bases and J by 3 bases, and 11 bases separated the two germline ends. The CDR3 totals 13 residues.

The rearrangement links TRBV4-3 to TRBJ1-2, with D perhaps TRBD1 (6 bases). CDR3 length equals 14 residues. V was clipped by 0 bases and J by 7 bases, with 12 bases between them. CDR1 and CDR2 (germline): LGHNA, YSLEER. In DNA form, the CDR3 reads TGCGCCAGCAGCCAAGAGACAGGCGCGGGTGGCTACACCTTC. The encoded protein is CASSQETGAGGYTF.

For the CDR3, the DNA is TGTGCCAGCAGCTACGGGGAGGTATTTTCCTACAATGAGCAGTTCTTC. It specifies CASSYGEVFSYNEQFF. This chain connects TRBV27 to TRBJ2-1; a possible D gene is TRBD2 (6 bases). The CDR3 sequence is 16 residues long. Trimming took 6 bases from V and 1 from J, leaving 16 bases between them. Germline V gene sequence: CDR1 MNHEY, CDR2 SMNVEV (reference sequence).

This clone was seen just once. Written as DNA, the CDR3 is TGTGCCAGCAGAGCCGGGCCCCTCTCCTCCTACGAGCAGTACTTC. Translation: CASRAGPLSSYEQYF. The rearrangement joins TRBV2 to TRBJ2-7, with D hard to call. The CDR3 covers 15 residues. From germline, CDR1 is SNHLY and CDR2 FYNNEI. V lost 6 bases, J lost 0 bases, and 15 bases lay in between.

The rearrangement joins TRBV28 to TRBJ2-7, with D tentatively TRBD1 or TRBD2 (5 bases each). The germline gives CDR1 MDHEN, CDR2 SYDVKM. The CDR3 extends over 14 amino acids. V was cut by 2 bases and J by 2 bases, with 10 bases left in between. As DNA, the CDR3 is TGTGCCAGCAGTTTACGGGACGGAACCTACGAGCAGTACTTC. This translates into CASSLRDGTYEQYF. The full variable domain, its missing parts supplied by reference TRBV28 and TRBJ2-7, is DVKVTQSSRYLVKRTGEKVFLECVQDMDHENMFWYRQDPGLGLRLIYFSYDVKMKEKGDIPEGYSVSREKKERFSLILESASTNQTSMYLCASSLRDGTYEQYFGPGTRLTVT.